This T cell receptor beta chain was observed in a study of regulatory T cells. Whole-study results and caveats: CD3G-deficient patients' regulatory T cells showed reduced Shannon diversity versus autologous conventional CD4+ and control regulatory cells.

Amplification used 52 TRBV primers and 13 TRBJ primers. This table comes from immunoSEQ multiplex PCR, and its TCRdb copy is limited to in-frame clones, with some not included. The sample has some 2,000 clones, approximately 90% seen once. This CDR3 comprises 13 residues. The V segment lost 6 bases and the J segment 4 bases; nucleotides outside the gene matches: 6. Germline CDR1 and CDR2: SQVTM and ANQGSEA. Worth noting for this clone: Antigen: not known.

The sequencing input was CD4+ Tregs sorted from blood. The clonotype comes from a child aged 5 to 17 with CD3G deficiency. The chain couples TRBV29-1 to TRBJ2-1, with 7 bases aligning to TRBD1. The CDR3 coding sequence is TGCAGCGTAACTCCGACAGGGTACAATGAGCAGTTCTTC. Translation: CSVTPTGYNEQFF.